Listed below are T cell receptor beta chains from one sample, sequenced in a study of post-analysis software for immune sequencing data. TCRdb redid the calling of the PCR reads with MiXCR, one entry per CDR3 protein. The sample lists roughly 870,000 distinct CDR3 sequences; roughly 58% were seen once. Sequenced sample: blood. All receptors come from a girl between 10 and 17 years old with multiple sclerosis. Each CDR3 is given with its conserved first and last residue. Fields, in order: clone size, D gene, V gene, J gene, CDR3 DNA, CDR3 protein. A D gene is named only where the DNA matches it firmly. Only some rows state a clone size, as once, few, many or a class for expanded clones.

few	-	TRBV7-3	TRBJ2-3	TGTGCCAGCAGCTTAATAAGCGGTTCCACAGATACGCAGTATTTT	CASSLISGSTDTQYF
few	-	TRBV20-1	TRBJ1-1	TGCAGTGCTAGGGGGCTCTGGACTGAAGCTTTCTTT	CSARGLWTEAFF
few	TRBD1	TRBV29-1	TRBJ2-5	TGCAGCGTGGACAGGGAACAAGAGACCCAGTACTTC	CSVDREQETQYF
-	TRBD1	TRBV12-3/TRBV12-4	TRBJ2-1	TGTGCCAGTCAGACCGGGACAGGCCGCTACAATGAGCAGTTCTTC	CASQTGTGRYNEQFF
few	TRBD1	TRBV29-1	TRBJ2-7	TGCAGCGTTGGGACAGGGGATAACTACGAGCAGTACTTC	CSVGTGDNYEQYF
-	TRBD2	TRBV20-1	TRBJ2-1	TGCAGTGCTAGGGATAGCGGGGAGTACAATGAGCAGTTCTTC	CSARDSGEYNEQFF
few	-	TRBV5-1	TRBJ2-5	TGCGCCAGCAGCTTGGCAGGACCGGAGACCCAGTACTTC	CASSLAGPETQYF
-	TRBD1	TRBV20-1	TRBJ2-7	TGCAGTGCATCTCCGGGGACAGGGATTTACGAGCAGTACTTC	CSASPGTGIYEQYF
-	TRBD1	TRBV10-3	TRBJ2-7	TGTGCCACCAGCATGACGGACAGGGCGAGCTCCTACGAGCAGTACTTC	CATSMTDRASSYEQYF
-	-	TRBV29-1	TRBJ1-1	TGCAGCGGACGGGTCCGCTTGAACACTGAAGCTTTCTTT	CSGRVRLNTEAFF
few	TRBD2	TRBV20-1	TRBJ2-7	TGCAGTGCTAGAGACCCTAACAGCGGGAGGGCATCCTACGAGCAGTACTTC	CSARDPNSGRASYEQYF
-	-	TRBV7-3	TRBJ1-1	TGTGCCAGCAACCTTGAGGCAGGTACTGAAGCTTTCTTT	CASNLEAGTEAFF
-	-	TRBV2	TRBJ2-7	TGTGCCAGCAGTGAGCAGGTTCTACCCTACGAGCAGTACTTC	CASSEQVLPYEQYF
-	TRBD2	TRBV12-3/TRBV12-4	TRBJ2-1	TGTGCCAGCAGTTCCCGCCGGGCTAGCGGGGGGCGGTACAATGAGCAGTTCTTC	CASSSRRASGGRYNEQFF
-	TRBD1	TRBV9	TRBJ2-5	TGTGCCAGCAGCGTAGGACAGGGAATTCTAGAGACCCAGTACTTC	CASSVGQGILETQYF
few	TRBD1	TRBV6-6	TRBJ2-7	TGTGCCAGCAGTTACAAATTGGGACAGGACTCCTACGAGCAGTACTTC	CASSYKLGQDSYEQYF
few	-	TRBV6-6	TRBJ2-5	TGTGCCAGCAGTCGCGACCCCCAAGAGACCCAGTACTTC	CASSRDPQETQYF
-	-	TRBV7-9	TRBJ1-1	TGTGCCAGCAGACACAGGGATCGTAAGAACACTGAAGCTTTCTTT	CASRHRDRKNTEAFF
-	TRBD1	TRBV11-2	TRBJ2-1	TGTGCCAGCAGCTTAGAATTCGGGGGACAGGGGGCACGCAATGAGCAGTTCTTC	CASSLEFGGQGARNEQFF
-	-	TRBV18	TRBJ1-1	TGTGCCAGCTCACCACAAAACGGCGTGCTTGAAGCTTTCTTT	CASSPQNGVLEAFF
few	-	TRBV27	TRBJ1-2	TGTGCCAGCAGTTCCGGGTTCGGCTATGGCTACACCTTC	CASSSGFGYGYTF
once	-	TRBV20-1	TRBJ1-1	TGCAGTGCTAGACCTACAGGGAACACTGAAGCTTTCTTT	CSARPTGNTEAFF
-	-	TRBV7-3	TRBJ2-5	TGTGCCAGCAGCTTAATTGGTTTAAGCGAAGAGACCCAGTACTTC	CASSLIGLSEETQYF
few	-	TRBV29-1	TRBJ2-7	TGCAGCGTTGAAGATCCGGGCGTCGAGCAGTACTTC	CSVEDPGVEQYF
-	-	TRBV29-1	TRBJ2-1	TGCAGCGTTACAATAGGCAGCCTGTTAAGCTCCTACAATGAGCAGTTCTTC	CSVTIGSLLSSYNEQFF
-	-	TRBV29-1	TRBJ2-3	TGCAGCGCATACAGGGAGATTAGCACAGATACGCAGTATTTT	CSAYREISTDTQYF
-	-	TRBV10-3	TRBJ1-5	TGTGCCATCAGTGAGGGCCAGGGAAGGCAGCCCCAGCATTTT	CAISEGQGRQPQHF
-	TRBD2	TRBV3-1	TRBJ2-7	TGTGCCAGCAGCCTCGACGGAGCGGGGGGCCGAAGCTCCTACAATGAGCAGTACTTC	CASSLDGAGGRSSYNEQYF
-	TRBD1	TRBV29-1	TRBJ2-3	TGCAGCGTCTTTTCTCAGGGGGCTGCAGATACGCAGTATTTT	CSVFSQGAADTQYF
-	-	TRBV29-1	TRBJ2-4	TGCAGCGTTGAAGATCCCGAGGAGTACTTC	CSVEDPEEYF
-	-	TRBV27	TRBJ2-7	TGTGCCAGCAGTAAGGACAGCCGGCACTACTACGAGCAGTACTTC	CASSKDSRHYYEQYF
-	-	TRBV5-1	TRBJ2-3	TGCGCCAGCAGCTTGTCCATCACAGATACGCAGTATTTT	CASSLSITDTQYF
few	-	TRBV4-1	TRBJ1-4	TGCGCCAGCAGCCAGATGGTGGAAAAACTGTTTTTT	CASSQMVEKLFF
-	TRBD1	TRBV12-3/TRBV12-4	TRBJ1-2	TGTGCCAGCAGCCCCCCGACAGGGTATGGCTACACCTTC	CASSPPTGYGYTF
-	TRBD2	TRBV20-1	TRBJ2-1	TGCAGTGCCCTATTAGCGGGAGGTAATGAGCAGTTCTTC	CSALLAGGNEQFF
-	-	TRBV4-1	TRBJ2-7	TGCGCCAGCAGCCCAGAACTAGGAGACTCCTACGAGCAGTACTTC	CASSPELGDSYEQYF
-	TRBD1	TRBV3-1	TRBJ1-4	TGTGCCAGCAGTCCTCAGGGGGCCCGTAATGAAAAACTGTTTTTT	CASSPQGARNEKLFF
-	-	TRBV9	TRBJ1-2	TGTGCCAGCAGCACGACCGGGTCCCATTTAGAGTATGGCTACACCTTC	CASSTTGSHLEYGYTF
-	TRBD1	TRBV20-1	TRBJ2-2	TGCAGTGCTAGAGATCGACAGGGGCAAGGAGGGGAGCTGTTTTTT	CSARDRQGQGGELFF
-	TRBD2	TRBV7-2	TRBJ2-3	TGTGCCAGCAGCTTCACGGCTAGCGGGGATACGCAGTATTTT	CASSFTASGDTQYF
-	TRBD2	TRBV4-2	TRBJ2-4	TGTGCCAGCAGCCAAGAACTAGCGGGAGCAGTTACCAAAAACATTCAGTACTTC	CASSQELAGAVTKNIQYF
once	TRBD2	TRBV29-1	TRBJ2-7	TGCAGCGCCCCCGAACCCAGCGGGAGGATCTACGAGCAGTACTTC	CSAPEPSGRIYEQYF
few	TRBD2	TRBV10-3	TRBJ2-7	TGTGCCATCAGCGACACGACTAGCGGGAGAACCTACGAGCAGTACTTC	CAISDTTSGRTYEQYF
few	-	TRBV5-7	TRBJ1-4	TGTGCCAGCAGCTTGAGAAACAGGACCCAGGCAACTAATGAAAAACTGTTTTTT	CASSLRNRTQATNEKLFF
-	TRBD1	TRBV27	TRBJ2-6	TGTGCCAGCAGTTCCCCGGGACAGGGGTCTGGGGCCAACGTCCTGACTTTC	CASSSPGQGSGANVLTF
-	TRBD2	TRBV7-9	TRBJ2-7	TGTGCCAGCAGCTTAGTTGCGGGAGGTGGCGAGCAGTACTTC	CASSLVAGGGEQYF
once	TRBD2	TRBV12-5	TRBJ2-7	TGTGCTAGTGGCTTCGGGGGGAGCTCCTACGAGCAGTACTTC	CASGFGGSSYEQYF
few	TRBD2	TRBV20-1	TRBJ2-7	TGCAGTGCTAAGTTAGCGGGAGTGTCCTACGAGCAGTACTTC	CSAKLAGVSYEQYF
-	-	TRBV4-1	TRBJ1-1	TGCGCCAGCAGCCAAGATTCGGTCAGGGACACTGAAGCTTTCTTT	CASSQDSVRDTEAFF
-	TRBD2	TRBV19	TRBJ2-1	TGTGCCAGTAGCCCCCGTCGGGGGGGTTCCTACAATGAGCAGTTCTTC	CASSPRRGGSYNEQFF
-	-	TRBV7-2	TRBJ2-7	TGTGCCAGCAGCTTTGGCAGCCACTACGAGCAGTACTTC	CASSFGSHYEQYF
-	-	TRBV2	TRBJ2-7	TGTGCCAGCAGTGCACTTGTGGCCTTCCGGAACTACGAGCAGTACTTC	CASSALVAFRNYEQYF
-	TRBD1	TRBV29-1	TRBJ1-5	TGCAGCGTTGCAACAGGGGGAATGGGCAATCAGTCCCAGCATTTT	CSVATGGMGNQSQHF
few	-	TRBV12-3/TRBV12-4	TRBJ1-6	TGTGCCAGCAGTTTGGGTGGCCAGGGGTATAATTCACCCCTCCACTTT	CASSLGGQGYNSPLHF